Each of the 14 T cell receptor beta chains below was sequenced from the same sample in a study of cytomegalovirus exposure and HLA in healthy donors. 60 Vbeta and 13 Jbeta primers were used in PCR. Only in-frame clones appear in the TCRdb table, and some are missing; sequencing was by immunoSEQ multiplex PCR. The sample holds more than 130,000 clones, approximately 80% seen once. Sequences were obtained from PBMCs. All receptors derive from a male donor in good health and CMV-seronegative.

The genes are TRBV4-1 and TRBJ1-2, with D perhaps matching TRBD1 (5 bases). Germline CDR1 MGHRA, CDR2 YSYEKL. The V and J ends lost 0 bases and 0 bases respectively, with 8 bases between them. The length of the CDR3 is 15 residues. CDR3 sequence (DNA): TGCGCCAGCAGCCAAGAACAGGCCGCTAACTATGGCTACACCTTC. This sequence encodes CASSQEQAANYGYTF.

The rearrangement links TRBV9 to TRBJ1-4; TRBD1 is a possible D gene (6 bases). The germline V gene encodes CDR1 SGDLS and CDR2 YYNGEE. CDR3 length equals 14 residues. V lost 5 bases, J lost 7 bases, and 15 bases lay in between. The CDR3 DNA sequence: TGTGCCAGCAGTCGGGACACCAGTAGTGAAAAACTGTTTTTT. It encodes CASSRDTSSEKLFF.

The rearrangement joins TRBV4-1 to TRBJ1-4; TRBD1 matches at 7 bases. The CDR3 length is 16 residues. V was pared by 2 bases and J by 8 bases, with 11 bases of the junction left unmatched. CDR1 is MGHRA, CDR2 YSYEKL, per germline. The CDR3 DNA sequence: TGCGCCAGCAGCCAACCCATCAGACAGGGCTCGGAAAAACTGTTTTTT. Translated, it gives CASSQPIRQGSEKLFF.

The chain recombines TRBV4-1 with TRBJ2-7; 7 nucleotides agree with TRBD1. J was trimmed by 7 bases and V by 2 bases; bases with no gene match: 5. This CDR3 spans 13 amino acids. Germline loops: CDR1 MGHRA, CDR2 YSYEKL. The CDR3 DNA reads as TGCGCCAGCAGCCAACAGACAGGGCGGGAGCAGTACTTC. This translates into CASSQQTGREQYF.

The chain is built from TRBV27 and TRBJ2-3, with a tentative D call TRBD1 (5 bases). CDR3 length: 14 amino acids. Germline V gene data show CDR1 as MNHEY and CDR2 as SMNVEV (reference sequence). The ends were cut back, 8 bases at V and 4 bases at J, with 16 bases in the middle. The CDR3 loop is CASGSQGLADTQYF. The DNA of the CDR3 is TGTGCCAGCGGTTCCCAGGGTCTCGCAGATACGCAGTATTTT.

A single count supports this clone. The chain's CDR3 is CASTLRQGQSGGYTF. The CDR3 DNA reads TGTGCCAGCACTCTGCGCCAGGGACAGTCGGGTGGCTACACCTTC. The chain carries TRBV6-1 and TRBJ1-2; 7 bases line up with TRBD1. V was pared by 7 bases and J by 7 bases, with 15 bases of the junction left unmatched. This CDR3 has 15 amino acids. Germline V gene sequence: CDR1 MNHNS, CDR2 SASEGT.

This clone showed up just once. Additional DNA sequences in this sample encode the identical CDR3. J is TRBJ1-1 and V is TRBV5-4; 7 bases align to TRBD1. CDR3 length equals 11 residues. Germline lookup yields CDR1 SGHNT and CDR2 YYREEE (reference sequence). The J segment lost 11 bases and the V segment lost 4 bases, leaving 5 bases of the junction unmatched. Written as DNA, the CDR3 is TGTGCCAGCAGCCTTGACAGGGTTGCTTTCTTT. Its translation: CASSLDRVAFF.

The table lists this clone with a count of one. This chain joins TRBV7-8 and TRBJ2-7; 10 positions match TRBD2. This CDR3 is 19 amino acids long. Germline loops: CDR1 SGHVS, CDR2 FQNEAQ. The ends lost 0 bases at V and 0 bases at J; junction bases unmatched: 11. The DNA for the CDR3 is TGTGCCAGCAGCTTAGCGGGCCTAGCGGGGGCCTCGAGCTCCTACGAGCAGTACTTC. This encodes CASSLAGLAGASSSYEQYF.

The chain is built from TRBV6-5 and TRBJ2-3; 7 bases are a match to TRBD2. With V trimmed by 6 bases and J by 5 bases, 11 bases remained unmatched. The CDR3 is made up of 15 amino acids. CDR1 MNHEY and CDR2 SVGAGI come from the germline V gene. The CDR3 region is CASSSTGGMGDTQYF. Here the CDR3 DNA reads TGTGCCAGCAGCTCGACGGGGGGTATGGGAGATACGCAGTATTTT.

The V call is TRBV20-1, the J call TRBJ1-2; D unclear. CDR3 length: 10 amino acids. Between the trimmed V and J ends, which lost 5 bases and 8 bases, there was a span of 9 bases. The germline V gene has CDR1 DFQATT and CDR2 SNEGSKA (reference sequence). CDR3 DNA: TGCAGTGCTGGTCCAGTAGGCTACACCTTC. Protein: CSAGPVGYTF.

This clone was seen a handful of times. The rearrangement uses TRBV9 and TRBJ1-2; D remains ambiguous. The CDR3 has 15 amino acids. Germline V gene sequence: CDR1 SGDLS, CDR2 YYNGEE. With 6 bases removed from V and 0 bases from J, the gap between germline ends came to 15 bases. CDR3 amino acids: CASTPRGRTNYGYTF. CDR3 coding DNA: TGTGCCAGCACCCCTCGGGGAAGGACTAACTATGGCTACACCTTC.

The V and J genes are TRBV7-9 and TRBJ2-1, with D maybe TRBD2 (5 bases). V gave up 4 bases and J gave up 6 bases, with 16 bases separating them. The CDR3 is 15 residues long. Per germline, CDR1 SEHNR and CDR2 FQNEAQ (reference sequence). The CDR3 coding sequence is TGTGCCAGCAGCTCCCCGGGGTTGTCGTCCAATGAGCAGTTCTTC. Translating gives CASSSPGLSSNEQFF.

This clone was seen only once. This sequence joins TRBV29-1 and TRBJ2-5; 9 bases are shared with TRBD1. Trimming cost V 7 bases and J 5 bases; bases outside gene matches: 2. The CDR3 consists of 11 residues. Per the germline V gene, CDR1 is SQVTM and CDR2 is ANQGSEA. CDR3 DNA sequence: TGCAGCGCAGACAGGGGGGAGACCCAGTACTTC. The encoded protein is CSADRGETQYF.

The chain is built from TRBV29-1 and TRBJ2-7; D gene ambiguous. CDR3 size: 13 residues. The V and J ends lost 1 base and 1 base respectively, with 8 bases between them. The germline V gene encodes CDR1 SQVTM and CDR2 ANQGSEA. The chain's CDR3 is CSVEGPRSYEQYF. The CDR3 nucleotides read TGCAGCGTTGAAGGCCCCAGATCCTACGAGCAGTACTTC.